The 21 T cell receptor beta chains given below trace back to one sample, sequenced in a study of blood T cell repertoires in COVID-19. Sequencing used immunoSEQ multiplex PCR; TCRdb keeps in-frame clones, though not all of them. The sample records about 56,000 clones, 85% to 90% being singletons. Sequencing was carried out using peripheral blood. Receptors were obtained from a woman in her fifties or sixties with COVID-19, enrolled during active disease.

CDR3 DNA: TGTGCCAGCAGCTCAGCCGGGACACCTCCGCAGTATTTT. It encodes CASSSAGTPPQYF. The chain has TRBV11-3 and TRBJ2-3, with D tentatively TRBD1 (6 bases). The ends were cut back, 4 bases at V and 10 bases at J, with 15 bases in the middle. Germline lookup yields CDR1 SGHNT and CDR2 YENEEA. The CDR3 totals 13 residues.

The chain combines TRBV13 with TRBJ2-1; D possibly corresponds to TRBD2 (5 bases). Germline V CDR1 and CDR2: PRHDT, FYEKMQ (reference sequence). The CDR3 is 15 residues long. Trimming cost V 0 bases and J 8 bases, with 14 bases left between them. The CDR3 is CASSLGLRTGDEQFF. CDR3 nucleotide sequence: TGTGCCAGCAGCTTAGGCTTACGGACCGGGGATGAGCAGTTCTTC.

J is TRBJ2-1 and V is TRBV11-3; D uncertain. Trimming removed 4 bases from V and 6 bases from J, with 7 bases in between. The CDR3 consists of 12 residues. Germline V gene data show CDR1 as SGHNT and CDR2 as YENEEA. The CDR3 loop reads CASSSASNEQFF. The CDR3 DNA reads TGTGCCAGCAGCTCAGCGAGCAATGAGCAGTTCTTC.

This clone was counted many times. V and J are TRBV6-1 and TRBJ2-5; TRBD2 agrees at 9 bases. Germline trimming cut 3 bases from V and 5 bases from J; bases unmatched to any gene: 7. This CDR3 contains 15 residues. Looked up from germline, CDR1 is MNHNS and CDR2 is SASEGT. In nucleotides, the CDR3 is TGTGCCAGCAGTGAGCTCGCGGGGGGGCAGGAGACCCAGTACTTC. Its protein product is CASSELAGGQETQYF.

CDR3 in amino acids: CASRGLAAGELFF. CDR3 coding DNA: TGCGCCAGCAGGGGACTAGCGGCCGGGGAGCTGTTTTTT. The gene calls are TRBV4-3 and TRBJ2-2; 11 bases are a match to TRBD2. The CDR3 has 13 residues. Trimming took 6 bases from V and 6 from J; bases not matched to a gene: 0. From germline, CDR1 is LGHNA and CDR2 YSLEER.

The chain recombines TRBV7-8 with TRBJ1-1, with D possibly being TRBD1 (6 bases). From germline, CDR1 is SGHVS and CDR2 FQNEAQ. V was trimmed by 5 bases and J by 4 bases, leaving 14 bases between them. This CDR3 has 14 residues. CDR3 protein: CASSKYRESTEAFF. DNA of the CDR3: TGTGCCAGCAGCAAGTACAGGGAGAGCACTGAAGCTTTCTTT.

This chain uses TRBV5-6 with TRBJ2-7; 9 bases fit TRBD1. V lost 2 bases to trimming and J lost 4 bases; unmatched junction nucleotides: 1. Per the germline V gene, CDR1 is SGHDT and CDR2 is YYEEEE. The CDR3 is 13 residues long. This chain's CDR3 is CASSLQGAYEQYF. The CDR3, as DNA: TGTGCCAGCAGCTTACAGGGGGCTTACGAGCAGTACTTC.

The gene calls are TRBV7-9 and TRBJ1-1; 9 positions agree with TRBD1. After removal of 5 bases from V and 0 bases from J, the junction contained 4 bases not matched to a gene. Germline V gene data show CDR1 as SEHNR and CDR2 as FQNEAQ (reference sequence). The length of the CDR3 is 15 residues. CDR3 protein: CASSGDRALNTEAFF. CDR3 nucleotides: TGTGCCAGCAGCGGGGACAGGGCCTTGAACACTGAAGCTTTCTTT.

The DNA for the CDR3 is TGTGCCACCCAATCCGACAGGGCGGATTTGGACACCGGGGAGCTGTTTTTT. The encoded protein is CATQSDRADLDTGELFF. V gene TRBV27 combines with J gene TRBJ2-2; TRBD1 matches at 7 bases. This CDR3 comprises 17 residues. Germline CDR1 reads MNHEY; CDR2 reads SMNVEV (reference sequence). With V trimmed by 10 bases and J by 3 bases, 17 bases remained unmatched.

The genes are TRBV7-9 and TRBJ2-7; D gene unclear. The CDR3 covers 13 residues. In germline, CDR1 is SEHNR, CDR2 FQNEAQ (reference sequence). V lost 4 bases to trimming and J lost 0 bases, with 7 bases between them. The CDR3 nucleotides are TGTGCCAGCAGCTCCGGTAACTCCTACGAGCAGTACTTC. This sequence encodes CASSSGNSYEQYF.

The gene calls are TRBV7-8 and TRBJ1-5; tentatively, D is TRBD1 (5 bases). From germline, CDR1 is SGHVS and CDR2 FQNEAQ. This CDR3 is built from 12 residues. Trimming stripped 1 base from V and 11 bases from J, with 9 bases between. As DNA, the CDR3 is TGTGCCAGCAGCTTAGGCGCGGGGGCCCAGCATTTT. Its translation: CASSLGAGAQHF.

As for this clone: This sample also contains other DNA sequences that code for the same CDR3. V usage is TRBV7-2 and J usage is TRBJ1-2, with TRBD1 identical over 9 bases. The ends lost 1 base at V and 1 base at J; junction bases unmatched: 4. Germline loops: CDR1 SGHTA, CDR2 FQGNSA. The CDR3 has 16 amino acids. CDR3 amino acids: CASSLVGTGNNYGYTF. DNA of the CDR3: TGTGCCAGCAGCTTAGTCGGGACAGGGAATAACTATGGCTACACCTTC.

This chain connects TRBV10-1 to TRBJ2-7; D remains ambiguous. This CDR3 region has 13 residues. CDR1 is WNHNN and CDR2 is SYGVQD in the germline V gene (reference sequence). The V end lost 2 bases, the J end lost 6 bases, and 11 bases lay between the germline ends. DNA for the CDR3: TGCGCCAGCAGTGAGGTAGTTGGTACCGAGCAGTACTTC. Encoded protein: CASSEVVGTEQYF.

The rearrangement uses TRBV29-1 and TRBJ2-2; TRBD2 matches at 7 bases. The CDR3 has 13 amino acids. The germline CDR1 and CDR2 sequences are SQVTM and ANQGSEA. J gave up 5 bases and V 6 bases, and 6 bases lay outside the gene matches. The CDR3: CSVGLGGTGELFF. CDR3 DNA sequence: TGCAGCGTAGGACTAGGCGGAACCGGGGAGCTGTTTTTT.

V and J are TRBV4-2 and TRBJ2-7; TRBD1 matches at 11 bases. This CDR3 spans 15 amino acids. Losses at the gene ends were 1 base for V and 6 bases for J; bases not matched to a gene: 5. Germline lookup yields CDR1 LGHNA and CDR2 YNFKEQ. In nucleotides, the CDR3 is TGTGCCAGCAGCCAAGCCTCGGGACAGGGGGGCGAGCAGTACTTC. It codes for CASSQASGQGGEQYF.

The chain combines TRBV9 with TRBJ2-1; D is perhaps TRBD2 (5 bases). This CDR3 comprises 16 residues. The germline V gene encodes CDR1 SGDLS and CDR2 YYNGEE. V dropped 0 bases and J dropped 4 bases, with 14 bases sitting between them. CDR3 bases: TGTGCCAGCAGCGTAGTAGGGAGCCGCACATACAATGAGCAGTTCTTC. Amino acid sequence: CASSVVGSRTYNEQFF.

V is TRBV29-1 and J is TRBJ1-4; D might be TRBD1 (6 bases). The CDR3 sequence is 12 residues long. From germline, CDR1 is SQVTM and CDR2 ANQGSEA. V dropped 5 bases and J dropped 8 bases, with 12 bases sitting between them. In nucleotides, the CDR3 is TGCAGCGTTTCAGGGGTAGGAGAAAAACTGTTTTTT. This translates into CSVSGVGEKLFF. Using reference TRBV29-1 and TRBJ1-4 for the parts outside the CDR3, the full variable domain is SAVISQKPSRDICQRGTSLTIQCQVDSQVTMMFWYRQQPGQSLTLIATANQGSEATYESGFVIDKFPISRPNLTFSTLTVSNMSPEDSSIYLCSVSGVGEKLFFGSGTQLSVL.

The chain is built from TRBV19 and TRBJ2-2, with 8 positions matching TRBD1. The CDR3 extends over 16 amino acids. CDR1 and CDR2 (germline): LNHDA, SQIVND (reference sequence). With 3 bases clipped from V and 6 bases from J, the junction kept 9 bases outside the gene matches. CDR3 protein: CASSILTGGPSGELFF. Here the CDR3 DNA reads TGTGCCAGTAGTATTCTTACAGGGGGACCTTCCGGGGAGCTGTTTTTT.

The V gene is TRBV28, the J gene TRBJ1-2; D may be TRBD1 (5 bases). Germline V gene lookup returns CDR1 MDHEN and CDR2 SYDVKM. V shed 7 bases and J shed 5 bases, with 20 bases lying between them. The CDR3 is 15 amino acids. The CDR3 sequence is CASILGGNQGYGYTF. Here the CDR3 DNA reads TGTGCCAGCATCCTCGGGGGGAACCAAGGATATGGCTACACCTTC.

The J gene is TRBJ2-7, the V gene TRBV4-3, with 8 positions matching TRBD1. From germline, CDR1 is LGHNA and CDR2 YSLEER. Unmatched junction bases numbered 6, after V lost 3 bases and J lost 2 bases. This CDR3 has 15 residues. The CDR3, as DNA: TGCGCCAGCAGCCATGCAACAGGGGGGACCTACGAGCAGTACTTC. This gives the protein CASSHATGGTYEQYF.

The chain carries TRBV19 and TRBJ2-3; 7 bases map to TRBD1. Germline lookup yields CDR1 LNHDA and CDR2 SQIVND (reference sequence). The CDR3 length is 13 residues. V lost 6 bases to trimming and J lost 2 bases; unmatched junction nucleotides: 2. The CDR3 here is CASRDRNTDTQYF. The CDR3 DNA sequence: TGTGCCAGTAGGGACAGGAACACAGATACGCAGTATTTT.